Listed below are T cell receptor beta chains from one sample, sequenced in a study of radiation and T cells in renal cell carcinoma. Sequencing used immunoSEQ multiplex PCR; TCRdb keeps in-frame clones, though not all of them. In the table there are about 83,000 clones, roughly 83% of which are singletons. Sequencing used blood, obtained from a patient whose treatment included radiotherapy and nephrectomy. Receptor source: a woman aged 55 to 70 with renal cell carcinoma. The CDR3 runs from the conserved cysteine through the conserved F or W. D genes are given only for firm matches. Where a row states a size, it is once, few, many or the class of an expanded clone; other rows omit it.

J gene: TRBJ1-1; D gene: -; clone size: -; V gene: TRBV28; CDR3 DNA: TGTGCCAGCAGTCCCCCGACAGTAAACACTGAAGCTTTCTTT; CDR3 protein: CASSPPTVNTEAFF
J gene: TRBJ1-1; D gene: TRBD1; clone size: few; V gene: TRBV27; CDR3 DNA: TGTGCCAGCAGTCCCGGGACAGGGAACACTGAAGCTTTCTTT; CDR3 protein: CASSPGTGNTEAFF
J gene: TRBJ1-2; D gene: TRBD1; clone size: -; V gene: TRBV11-2; CDR3 DNA: TGTGCCAGCAGCTCTACGGGACAGGGCGCCGGCTACACCTTC; CDR3 protein: CASSSTGQGAGYTF
J gene: TRBJ1-1; D gene: -; clone size: -; V gene: TRBV15; CDR3 DNA: TGTGCCACCAGCAGAGTTCCCTTAGACAGGTTACCTTCTGAAGCTTTCTTT; CDR3 protein: CATSRVPLDRLPSEAFF
J gene: TRBJ1-2; D gene: -; clone size: few; V gene: TRBV6-4; CDR3 DNA: TGTGCCAGCAGTGACAGGAGCTACACCTTC; CDR3 protein: CASSDRSYTF
J gene: TRBJ1-4; D gene: -; clone size: -; V gene: TRBV28; CDR3 DNA: TGTGCCAGCAGGATTATCCCGGCCAAGGGTGCAACTAATGAAAAACTGTTTTTT; CDR3 protein: CASRIIPAKGATNEKLFF
J gene: TRBJ2-3; D gene: TRBD2; clone size: once; V gene: TRBV10-1; CDR3 DNA: TGCGCCAGCAGTGAGTCGCGGGGGTTCACAGATACGCAGTATTTT; CDR3 protein: CASSESRGFTDTQYF
J gene: TRBJ1-2; D gene: TRBD1; clone size: -; V gene: TRBV2; CDR3 DNA: TGTGCCAGCCGAAGCCGAGCAGGGGACAGCGGCGGCTACACCTTC; CDR3 protein: CASRSRAGDSGGYTF
J gene: TRBJ1-4; D gene: -; clone size: -; V gene: TRBV5-8; CDR3 DNA: TGTGCCAGCAGCTTTCGGGGGCAAACTAATGAAAAACTGTTTTTT; CDR3 protein: CASSFRGQTNEKLFF
J gene: TRBJ2-3; D gene: -; clone size: -; V gene: TRBV7-9; CDR3 DNA: TGTGCCAGCAGCCCAGACCCCCGAGGGGCAGATACGCAGTATTTT; CDR3 protein: CASSPDPRGADTQYF
J gene: TRBJ1-1; D gene: TRBD1; clone size: few; V gene: TRBV7-9; CDR3 DNA: TGTGCCAGCAGCTGGACAGGGGGGAACACTGAAGCTTTCTTT; CDR3 protein: CASSWTGGNTEAFF
J gene: TRBJ1-2; D gene: TRBD1; clone size: -; V gene: TRBV5-6; CDR3 DNA: TGTGCCAGCAGCTTGTACTCGGACAGGGTTCTTCCGGGGGGTCCCTTC; CDR3 protein: CASSLYSDRVLPGGPF
J gene: TRBJ2-2; D gene: -; clone size: -; V gene: TRBV19; CDR3 DNA: TGTGCCAGTAGTATAGGGGTTGACACCGGGGAGCTGTTTTTT; CDR3 protein: CASSIGVDTGELFF
J gene: TRBJ1-5; D gene: -; clone size: -; V gene: TRBV6-5; CDR3 DNA: TGTGCCAGCAGTTTCACAGGGTATGATCGCCAGCATTTT; CDR3 protein: CASSFTGYDRQHF
J gene: TRBJ2-2; D gene: -; clone size: -; V gene: TRBV7-9; CDR3 DNA: TGTGCCAGCAGCTTAGGTCTTCCCACCGGGGAGCTGTTTTTT; CDR3 protein: CASSLGLPTGELFF
J gene: TRBJ1-2; D gene: -; clone size: -; V gene: TRBV30; CDR3 DNA: TGTGCCTGGAGTGTACAAGCCGACTATGGCTACACCTTC; CDR3 protein: CAWSVQADYGYTF
J gene: TRBJ2-7; D gene: TRBD1; clone size: -; V gene: TRBV28; CDR3 DNA: TGTGCCAGCAGTCCCCGGGACAGGGACTACGAGCAGTACTTC; CDR3 protein: CASSPRDRDYEQYF